The 22 T cell receptor beta chains listed next were all sequenced from one sample in a study of cytomegalovirus exposure and HLA in healthy donors. PCR primers comprised 60 Vbeta and 13 Jbeta primers. The method was immunoSEQ multiplex PCR; TCRdb's version includes in-frame clones alone and lacks a portion of them. The table includes approximately 160,000 clones, around three quarters detected once. Sequencing was carried out using PBMCs. The receptors stem from a woman aged 30 to 39 in good health and CMV-seronegative.

The chain couples TRBV5-1 to TRBJ2-7, with TRBD1 identical over 7 bases. The CDR3 is 13 residues long. The V gene's germline CDR1 is SGHRS and CDR2 YFSETQ. J gave up 6 bases and V 3 bases, and 6 bases lay outside the gene matches. CDR3 in DNA: TGCGCCAGCAGCTGGGTGACAGGGTCCGAGCAGTACTTC. Protein sequence: CASSWVTGSEQYF.

The chain joins TRBV7-9 to TRBJ1-3; D is ambiguous. V lost 5 bases, J lost 4 bases, and 15 bases lay in between. Germline V CDR1 and CDR2: SEHNR, FQNEAQ (reference sequence). The CDR3 contains 15 residues. The CDR3 reads CASSQSGVDGNTIYF. The CDR3 DNA follows: TGTGCCAGCAGCCAATCCGGGGTGGACGGAAACACCATATATTTT.

The chain links TRBV7-8 to TRBJ1-5; unclear D gene. This CDR3 spans 15 amino acids. CDR1 and CDR2 (germline): SGHVS, FQNEAQ. The germline V and J ends were trimmed by 1 base and 3 bases, with 10 bases remaining between them. The CDR3 loop is CASSLEGVNNQPQHF. The CDR3 DNA follows: TGTGCCAGCAGCTTAGAGGGAGTAAACAATCAGCCCCAGCATTTT.

This clone turned up a few times. This chain connects TRBV5-1 to TRBJ1-3; D perhaps matches TRBD1 (6 bases). The V end was cut by 0 bases, the J end by 8 bases, with 18 bases between. Germline CDR1 is SGHRS and CDR2 is YFSETQ. CDR3 length: 16 residues. The CDR3 protein is CASSLGPQGPNYTIYF. CDR3 in DNA: TGCGCCAGCAGCTTGGGTCCACAGGGCCCGAATTACACCATATATTTT.

The chain carries TRBV6-1 and TRBJ2-1, with TRBD2 matching over 7 bases. Germline values: CDR1 MNHNS, CDR2 SASEGT. With 7 bases clipped from V and 3 bases from J, the junction kept 9 bases outside the gene matches. CDR3 size: 15 residues. CDR3 coding DNA: TGTGCCAGCACCACCTTGGGGGGGATCTACAATGAGCAGTTCTTC. Encoded protein: CASTTLGGIYNEQFF.

This sequence joins TRBV10-2 and TRBJ2-7; 9 positions agree with TRBD2. The J segment lost 4 bases and the V segment lost 5 bases, leaving 9 bases of the junction unmatched. From germline, CDR1 is WSHSY and CDR2 SAAADI. This CDR3 contains 15 residues. DNA of the CDR3: TGCGCCAGCAGTCTTACAACTAGCGGGCGGTACGAGCAGTACTTC. Its translation: CASSLTTSGRYEQYF.

As to this clone: One end of the junction fails to match germline, which may point to a read error. The chain recombines TRBV7-7 with TRBJ2-2; TRBD1 might be the D (6 bases). The CDR3 consists of 14 residues. CDR1 is SSHAT, CDR2 FNYEAQ, per germline (reference sequence). The CDR3 DNA is TGTGCTAGCAGCCGCACAGGGTCCGGCGGGGAGCTGTTTTTT. Residues: CASSRTGSGGELFF.

The chain joins TRBV19 to TRBJ2-2; 9 nucleotides align to TRBD1. Germline assignment: CDR1 LNHDA and CDR2 SQIVND (reference sequence). The CDR3 extends over 16 amino acids. The V segment lost 2 bases and the J segment 10 bases; nucleotides outside the gene matches: 11. The CDR3 reads CASSISLGQGKQELFF. In nucleotides, the CDR3 is TGTGCCAGTAGTATATCCCTAGGACAGGGGAAGCAGGAGCTGTTTTTT.

The CDR3 nucleotides are TGTGCCACCAGAGAACGGGGGAGGGGGGATGAGCAGTTCTTC. This codes for CATRERGRGDEQFF. The chain employs TRBV10-3 and TRBJ2-1; weak D call: TRBD2 (7 bases). Germline V gives CDR1 ENHRY, CDR2 SYGVKD. The ends were cut back, 10 bases at V and 8 bases at J, with 21 bases in the middle. The CDR3 totals 14 residues.

The chain employs TRBV18 and TRBJ2-3; 8 positions agree with TRBD2. This CDR3 is built from 15 residues. CDR1 is KGHSH, CDR2 LQKENI, per germline. After removal of 2 bases from V and 9 bases from J, the junction contained 10 bases not matched to a gene. The CDR3 bases are TGTGCCAGCTCACCAGCAGCGGGGGTCTTAGGGACGCAGTATTTT. The encoded protein is CASSPAAGVLGTQYF.

The rearrangement uses TRBV7-9 and TRBJ2-5, with unresolved D. Germline V gene data show CDR1 as SEHNR and CDR2 as FQNEAQ (reference sequence). The CDR3 has 14 amino acids. Trimming removed 1 base at V and 3 bases at J, with 9 bases between. The CDR3 nucleotides read TGTGCCAGCAGCTTAGAAGCCACTAAAGAGACCCAGTACTTC. Protein product: CASSLEATKETQYF.

This clone appeared a single time. The chain uses TRBV5-4 and TRBJ1-2; TRBD1 matches at 7 bases. Germline loops: CDR1 SGHNT, CDR2 YYREEE (reference sequence). The CDR3 runs to 12 residues. J was trimmed by 8 bases and V by 7 bases; bases with no gene match: 8. CDR3: CASATGLGGYTF. CDR3 DNA: TGTGCCAGCGCGACAGGGCTAGGCGGCTACACCTTC.

The genes are TRBV5-1 and TRBJ2-7, with TRBD1 matching 8 bases. With V trimmed by 3 bases and J by 6 bases, 2 bases remained unmatched. This CDR3 contains 12 residues. The germline CDR1 and CDR2 sequences are SGHRS and YFSETQ. CDR3 nucleotides: TGCGCCAGCAGCTCGACAGGGGTCGAGCAGTACTTC. It codes for CASSSTGVEQYF.

The chain combines TRBV7-2 with TRBJ1-2, with 7 bases fitting TRBD1. The CDR3 loop spans 13 amino acids. The germline V gene encodes CDR1 SGHTA and CDR2 FQGNSA. V shed 1 base and J 8 bases; nucleotides not matched to a gene: 4. CDR3 DNA sequence: TGTGCCAGCAGCTTAGAGGGGGCAAGGGGCTACACCTTC. It encodes CASSLEGARGYTF.

V and J are TRBV5-1 and TRBJ1-2, with 7 bases lining up with TRBD1. CDR3 size: 15 residues. After removal of 4 bases from V and 5 bases from J, the junction contained 11 bases not matched to a gene. The germline V gene has CDR1 SGHRS and CDR2 YFSETQ. The chain's CDR3 is CASSLGDRRVYGYTF. For the CDR3, the DNA is TGCGCCAGCAGCCTAGGGGACAGAAGAGTTTATGGCTACACCTTC.

The chain employs TRBV20-1 and TRBJ1-3; D is unclear. Germline CDR1 reads DFQATT; CDR2 reads SNEGSKA (reference sequence). The CDR3 is 11 residues long. Trimming removed 3 bases from V and 3 bases from J, with 3 bases in between. CDR3 sequence (DNA): TGCAGTGCTAGTAATGGAAACACCATATATTTT. Its translation is CSASNGNTIYF.

The V gene is TRBV5-1, the J gene TRBJ2-3; no firm D call. Deletions cut 1 base from V and 1 base from J, with 10 bases between. CDR1 and CDR2 (germline): SGHRS, YFSETQ. The CDR3 consists of 15 residues. CDR3 DNA: TGCGCCAGCAGCTTGATCGGGTTTGGCACAGATACGCAGTATTTT. This encodes CASSLIGFGTDTQYF.

The gene calls are TRBV25-1 and TRBJ1-2, with D possibly being TRBD1 (6 bases). Looked up from germline, CDR1 is MGHDK and CDR2 is SYGVNS. The V and J ends lost 7 bases and 8 bases respectively, with 17 bases between them. CDR3 length equals 13 residues. The CDR3 DNA follows: TGTGCCAGCATTAAAGACAGGCGGACGGGCTACACCTTC. Translated, it gives CASIKDRRTGYTF.

V usage is TRBV6-5 and J usage is TRBJ2-5; tentative D call: TRBD2 (6 bases). The DNA end is more similar to TRBJ2-7, so the J call may be wrong. Germline assignment: CDR1 MNHEY and CDR2 SVGAGI. The CDR3 extends over 14 amino acids. DNA for the CDR3: TGTGCCAGCAGTTACTCGTTGGGGGAGGACGAGCAGTACTTC. Translated, it gives CASSYSLGEDEQYF.

This chain connects TRBV13 to TRBJ2-5; D ambiguous. V was cut by 5 bases and J by 5 bases, with 12 bases left in between. The CDR3 runs to 13 residues. Germline V gene sequence: CDR1 PRHDT, CDR2 FYEKMQ (reference sequence). CDR3 in amino acids: CASSPLTRETQYF. CDR3 coding DNA: TGTGCCAGCAGCCCCCTGACGCGGGAGACCCAGTACTTC. The full variable domain, completed using reference TRBV13 and TRBJ2-5, is AAGVIQSPRHLIKEKRETATLKCYPIPRHDTVYWYQQGPGQDPQFLISFYEKMQSDKGSIPDRFSAQQFSDYHSELNMSSLELGDSALYFCASSPLTRETQYFGPGTRLLVL.

This chain connects TRBV15 to TRBJ2-3, with D perhaps TRBD2 (6 bases). CDR1 and CDR2 from the germline V gene are LNHNV and YYDKDF (reference sequence). V lost 3 bases to trimming and J lost 2 bases, with 12 bases between them. The CDR3 runs to 15 residues. The CDR3: CATSSAGRYTDTQYF. The CDR3, as DNA: TGTGCCACCAGCAGTGCGGGGAGATACACAGATACGCAGTATTTT.

The J gene is TRBJ1-6, the V gene TRBV2; D is ambiguous. V dropped 6 bases and J dropped 6 bases, with 6 bases sitting between them. This CDR3 is 12 amino acids long. Per the germline V gene, CDR1 is SNHLY and CDR2 is FYNNEI. CDR3 in DNA: TGTGCCAGCAGGTACAGTAATTCACCCCTCCACTTT. It specifies CASRYSNSPLHF. The full variable domain, with the rest looked up from reference TRBV2 and TRBJ1-6, is EPEVTQTPSHQVTQMGQEVILRCVPISNHLYFYWYRQILGQKVEFLVSFYNNEISEKSEIFDDQFSVERPDGSNFTLKIRSTKLEDSAMYFCASRYSNSPLHFGNGTRLTVT.